This TCR beta chain was documented in a study of blood T cell repertoires in COVID-19. Profiled with immunoSEQ multiplex PCR; TCRdb holds only in-frame clones, not every one. The data hold some 150,000 clones, with 75% to 85% observed a single time. A single count supports this clone. Sequencing was carried out using peripheral blood. This TCR derives from a man in his sixties with acute or convalescent COVID-19.

The DNA of the CDR3 is TGTGCCAGCAGTGAACCCTGGCAGGCCTATGGCTACACCTTC. The encoded protein is CASSEPWQAYGYTF. The chain has TRBV6-1 and TRBJ1-2; the D is unclear. Trimming took 2 bases from V and 4 from J, leaving 11 bases between them. CDR1 MNHNS and CDR2 SASEGT come from the germline V gene. The CDR3 is 14 amino acids.